Shown below are 18 T cell receptor beta chains from a single sample sequenced in a study of cytomegalovirus exposure and HLA in healthy donors. PCR was performed using 60 Vbeta and 13 Jbeta primers. Here immunoSEQ multiplex PCR was the method, and the copy in TCRdb shows in-frame clones only, minus some. The sample lists about 31,000 clones; about 60% were seen once. The source material was PBMCs. These receptors all stem from a man aged 50 to 59 in good health and CMV-seropositive.

This clone has a single count. Here the CDR3 omits its conserved ending phenylalanine or tryptophan, so a read error is the likely source. This chain connects TRBV13 to TRBJ2-4; D gene uncertain. Trimming took 3 bases from V and 8 from J, leaving 5 bases between them. Germline loops: CDR1 PRHDT, CDR2 FYEKMQ (reference sequence). The CDR3 has 11 residues. CDR3 residues: CASSFADIQYL. The CDR3 DNA reads as TGTGCCAGCAGCTTTGCGGACATTCAGTACCTC.

This clone was counted only a few times. CDR3 coding DNA: TGCGCCAGCAGCACCGAAGGGGTAGGGTACAATGAGCAGTTCTTC. It encodes CASSTEGVGYNEQFF. The V call is TRBV5-1, the J call TRBJ2-1; D might be TRBD1 (5 bases). CDR3 length: 15 amino acids. Trimming left V 4 bases short and J 4 bases short, with 15 bases between. Germline CDR1 SGHRS, CDR2 YFSETQ.

V and J are TRBV25-1 and TRBJ2-7; no reliable D call. Per germline, CDR1 MGHDK and CDR2 SYGVNS. The CDR3 loop spans 11 amino acids. The ends were cut back, 6 bases at V and 4 bases at J, with 7 bases in the middle. Here the CDR3 DNA reads TGTGCCAGCAGCCCCCAATACGAGCAGTACTTC. As protein: CASSPQYEQYF.

This clone turned up a few times. The V and J genes are TRBV25-1 and TRBJ1-2; D unclear. The CDR3 runs 14 residues. The germline V gene has CDR1 MGHDK and CDR2 SYGVNS. V lost 3 bases and J lost 2, with 10 bases in between. CDR3 region: CASSEVLANYGYTF. In DNA form, the CDR3 reads TGTGCCAGCAGTGAGGTGCTGGCCAACTATGGCTACACCTTC.

The chain links TRBV30 to TRBJ2-1; 11 nucleotides line up with TRBD2. CDR1 is GTSNPN, CDR2 SVGIG, per germline (reference sequence). V gave up 4 bases and J gave up 4 bases; unmatched junction bases: 6. This CDR3 spans 15 amino acids. CDR3 region: CAWTAGTSGYNEQFF. As DNA, the CDR3 is TGTGCCTGGACAGCCGGGACTAGCGGATACAATGAGCAGTTCTTC.

This clone has only a few counts. V gene TRBV6-6 combines with J gene TRBJ2-3; TRBD2 agrees at 8 bases. The CDR3 length is 15 residues. Germline loops: CDR1 MNHNY, CDR2 SVGAGI (reference sequence). V gave up 3 bases and J gave up 4 bases; unmatched junction bases: 6. DNA of the CDR3: TGTGCCAGCAGTTATCGGGAGGGTTCGGCAGATACGCAGTATTTT. It yields the protein CASSYREGSADTQYF.

V usage is TRBV9 and J usage is TRBJ2-3; D is possibly TRBD2 (6 bases). CDR3 length: 14 residues. Germline V lookup: CDR1 SGDLS, CDR2 YYNGEE. The V gene lost 4 bases and the J gene lost 7 bases, with 16 bases spanning the gap. The CDR3 nucleotides read TGTGCCAGCAGCTCCCGGGACTTCATGAATACGCAGTATTTT. Its protein is CASSSRDFMNTQYF.

The chain links TRBV6-1 to TRBJ1-5, with D perhaps matching TRBD1 (6 bases). The V gene lost 1 base and the J gene lost 3 bases, with 19 bases spanning the gap. The CDR3 is 18 residues long. From germline, CDR1 is MNHNS and CDR2 SASEGT. The CDR3 DNA reads TGTGCCAGCAGTGAAGTCCTGACAGGATTCTTTACCAATCAGCCCCAGCATTTT. It encodes CASSEVLTGFFTNQPQHF.

The gene calls are TRBV5-6 and TRBJ2-5; TRBD1 matches 9 bases. This CDR3 spans 15 amino acids. CDR1 and CDR2 (germline): SGHDT, YYEEEE. The J segment lost 5 bases and the V segment lost 1 base, leaving 6 bases of the junction unmatched. The CDR3 bases are TGTGCCAGCAGCTTGCCCGGGACAGGGTTGGAGACCCAGTACTTC. Protein product: CASSLPGTGLETQYF.

The chain carries TRBV6-5 and TRBJ2-1, with 7 bases that match TRBD1. There are 12 residues in the CDR3. Germline values: CDR1 MNHEY, CDR2 SVGAGI. Trimming at V came to 6 bases and at J to 16 bases, leaving 12 bases not matched to a gene. Here the CDR3 DNA reads TGTGCCAGCAGAAGCCTTCCGGGACAGTCATTCTTC. Its translation: CASRSLPGQSFF.

This clone was recorded only once. The chain carries TRBV18 and TRBJ1-2; D remains ambiguous. Trimming took 2 bases from V and 8 from J, leaving 15 bases between them. This CDR3 spans 14 amino acids. The germline CDR1 and CDR2 sequences are KGHSH and LQKENI. DNA for the CDR3: TGTGCCAGCTCACCATCGTCCCGCGAGAGGGGCTACACCTTC. It yields the protein CASSPSSRERGYTF.

This clone showed up just a few times. CDR3 in amino acids: CASSSQKNQPQHF. In nucleotides, the CDR3 is TGTGCCAGCAGCTCTCAGAAGAATCAGCCCCAGCATTTT. This chain joins TRBV7-2 and TRBJ1-5; D remains ambiguous. This CDR3 spans 13 amino acids. CDR1 and CDR2 (germline): SGHTA, FQGNSA. Trimming cost V 4 bases and J 4 bases, with 8 bases left between them. The variable domain in full, with the rest retrieved from reference TRBV7-2 and TRBJ1-5, is GAGVSQSPSNKVTEKGKDVELRCDPISGHTALYWYRQSLGQGLEFLIYFQGNSAPDKSGLPSDRFSAERTGGSVSTLTIQRTQQEDSAVYLCASSSQKNQPQHFGDGTRLSIL.

The sample holds a few counts of this clone. The chain uses TRBV6-6 and TRBJ2-1, with unresolved D. Germline V gene sequence: CDR1 MNHNY, CDR2 SVGAGI (reference sequence). The CDR3 covers 14 residues. Trimming stripped 0 bases from V and 4 bases from J, with 7 bases between. The CDR3 spells CASSYSSVYNEQFF. The CDR3, as DNA: TGTGCCAGCAGTTACTCGTCGGTTTACAATGAGCAGTTCTTC.

By share, this clone ranks as large. Other nucleotide sequences from this sample produce the same CDR3. The chain links TRBV6-5 to TRBJ2-5; the D is unclear. From germline, CDR1 is MNHEY and CDR2 SVGAGI. The CDR3 totals 11 residues. The germline V and J ends were trimmed by 5 bases and 5 bases, with 6 bases remaining between them. CDR3 bases: TGTGCCAGCAGTACGCGGGAGACCCAGTACTTC. Its translation: CASSTRETQYF.

This clone appeared a few times. The rearrangement joins TRBV6-1 to TRBJ2-7; a possible D gene is TRBD2 (5 bases). The CDR3 contains 12 residues. Deletions cut 8 bases from V and 2 bases from J, with 10 bases between. CDR1 MNHNS and CDR2 SASEGT come from the germline V gene. The CDR3 region is CASEGRTYEQYF. CDR3 nucleotides: TGTGCCAGCGAGGGCAGAACCTACGAGCAGTACTTC.

The rearrangement joins TRBV5-6 to TRBJ2-2; D gene ambiguous. The V gene lost 0 bases and the J gene lost 5 bases, with 11 bases spanning the gap. There are 15 residues in the CDR3. The germline gives CDR1 SGHDT, CDR2 YYEEEE. CDR3 protein: CASSLDPFQTGELFF. CDR3 sequence (DNA): TGTGCCAGCAGCTTGGACCCGTTCCAGACCGGGGAGCTGTTTTTT.

The chain has TRBV28 and TRBJ1-6; D not certain. This CDR3 spans 15 amino acids. Trimming shortened V by 4 bases and J by 6 bases, and 13 bases separated the two germline ends. Per germline, CDR1 MDHEN and CDR2 SYDVKM. The CDR3 bases are TGTGCCAGCAGTTCTCCCGGGGAGAGTAATTCACCCCTCCACTTT. This sequence encodes CASSSPGESNSPLHF.

The chain combines TRBV6-5 with TRBJ1-1; D remains unclear. Germline loops: CDR1 MNHEY, CDR2 SVGAGI. Deletions cut 0 bases from V and 1 base from J, with 9 bases between. The CDR3 sequence is 15 residues long. The CDR3 protein is CASSYSFAGNTEAFF. The CDR3 nucleotides are TGTGCCAGCAGTTACTCGTTCGCCGGGAACACTGAAGCTTTCTTT.